The 23 T cell receptor beta chains below were found in one sample sequenced in a study of blood T cell repertoires in COVID-19. Data came from immunoSEQ multiplex PCR; TCRdb stores just in-frame clones and leaves some out. The table shows some 150,000 clones, with approximately 80% occurring only once. Sequenced input: peripheral blood. All receptors derive from a woman aged 45-59 years in a cohort sampled during active or convalescent COVID-19.

The genes are TRBV5-5 and TRBJ1-1; 7 bases fit TRBD1. The CDR3 contains 16 residues. The V segment lost 2 bases and the J segment 6 bases; nucleotides outside the gene matches: 13. Germline V lookup: CDR1 SGHKS, CDR2 YYEKEE (reference sequence). The CDR3: CASSFSMQGVYAEAFF. For the CDR3, the DNA is TGTGCCAGCAGCTTTTCAATGCAGGGGGTTTACGCTGAAGCTTTCTTT.

In this sample, this clone turned up a few times. The genes are TRBV2 and TRBJ2-5, with a tentative D call TRBD2 (6 bases). V lost 0 bases and J 4 bases, leaving 12 bases between the germline ends. There are 15 residues in the CDR3. CDR1 is SNHLY, CDR2 FYNNEI, per germline. CDR3 in DNA: TGTGCCAGCAGTGAAGCGGGTTTAGCGGTAGAGACCCAGTACTTC. Residues: CASSEAGLAVETQYF.

The chain joins TRBV7-2 to TRBJ2-7; 10 positions match TRBD1. Germline trimming cut 5 bases from V and 2 bases from J; bases unmatched to any gene: 6. Germline V lookup: CDR1 SGHTA, CDR2 FQGNSA. The CDR3 extends over 15 amino acids. The CDR3 region has the DNA TGTGCCAGCAGCCGTTCCGGGACAGGGGCCTACGAGCAGTACTTC. This sequence encodes CASSRSGTGAYEQYF.

The V call is TRBV21-1, the J call TRBJ1-1. TRBV21-1 is a pseudogene. The CDR3 is 15 residues long. The CDR3 DNA reads TGTGCCAGCAGCAAAGGCGAGATGGTGAACACTGAAGCTTTCTTT. Translated: CASSKGEMVNTEAFF.

The J gene is TRBJ2-7, the V gene TRBV6-5; no clear D gene. Germline V lookup: CDR1 MNHEY, CDR2 SVGAGI. The V and J ends lost 6 bases and 5 bases respectively, with 11 bases between them. The CDR3 extends over 12 amino acids. CDR3 sequence: CASRPTWDEQYF. As DNA, the CDR3 is TGTGCCAGCAGACCGACATGGGACGAGCAGTACTTC.

On this clone: At one boundary the junction diverges from the germline segment, which might be a read error. The chain has TRBV28 and TRBJ1-1; 9 bases are a match to TRBD1. The germline V gene encodes CDR1 MDHEN and CDR2 SYDVKM. CDR3 length equals 13 residues. The CDR3 coding sequence is TGTGCCAGCAGCCCAAGGGGGGGGGACAGGGAGAGGTTT. It is translated as CASSPRGGDRERF. The whole variable domain, remainder taken from reference TRBV28 and TRBJ1-1, is DVKVTQSSRYLVKRTGEKVFLECVQDMDHENMFWYRQDPGLGLRLIYFSYDVKMKEKGDIPEGYSVSREKKERFSLILESASTNQTSMYLCASSPRGGDRERFGQGTRLTVV.

The chain carries TRBV7-3 and TRBJ2-3; D might be TRBD2 (6 bases). CDR1 is SGHTA, CDR2 FQGTGA, per germline. V dropped 5 bases and J dropped 3 bases, with 12 bases sitting between them. The CDR3 totals 14 residues. The CDR3 nucleotides are TGTGCCAGCAGCCGAGCGGGCTGGACAGATACGCAGTATTTT. Protein: CASSRAGWTDTQYF.

The V gene is TRBV24-1, the J gene TRBJ2-2; a weak D match, TRBD1 (6 bases). CDR3 size: 14 residues. In germline, CDR1 is KGHDR, CDR2 SFDVKD. Trimming pared 6 bases from V and 2 bases from J, leaving 9 bases between. The CDR3: CATSPGQNTGELFF. The CDR3 DNA sequence: TGTGCCACCAGTCCGGGACAAAACACCGGGGAGCTGTTTTTT.

J is TRBJ2-1 and V is TRBV18, with 9 bases fitting TRBD2. The germline V gene encodes CDR1 KGHSH and CDR2 LQKENI. This CDR3 has 16 residues. Trimming cost V 2 bases and J 2 bases; bases outside gene matches: 4. CDR3 sequence: CASSPDQRGAYNEQFF. As DNA, the CDR3 is TGTGCCAGCTCACCAGACCAGCGGGGGGCCTACAATGAGCAGTTCTTC.

The chain uses TRBV10-3 and TRBJ1-2; weak D call: TRBD1 (6 bases). This CDR3 comprises 16 residues. The V end was cut by 3 bases, the J end by 4 bases, with 18 bases between. CDR1 is ENHRY and CDR2 is SYGVKD in the germline V gene. The CDR3, as DNA: TGTGCCATCAGTGATAAGTCAGGGGTCTTTGGCTATGGCTACACCTTC. The encoded protein is CAISDKSGVFGYGYTF.

This chain connects TRBV5-1 to TRBJ2-7, with D tentatively TRBD1 (5 bases). CDR3 length equals 12 residues. The V end lost 4 bases, the J end lost 5 bases, and 10 bases lay between the germline ends. Germline V gene data show CDR1 as SGHRS and CDR2 as YFSETQ. The CDR3: CASSGAGNEQYF. CDR3 DNA sequence: TGCGCCAGCAGCGGTGCAGGGAACGAGCAGTACTTC.

V and J are TRBV7-9 and TRBJ1-4; possibly TRBD1 for D (5 bases). The V end was cut by 3 bases, the J end by 4 bases, with 12 bases between. The CDR3 runs to 15 residues. CDR1 SEHNR and CDR2 FQNEAQ come from the germline V gene (reference sequence). Here the CDR3 DNA reads TGTGCCAGCAGCTTGTGGGACTCTCGTAATGAAAAACTGTTTTTT. This codes for CASSLWDSRNEKLFF.

V and J are TRBV10-3 and TRBJ2-7; a weak D match, TRBD2 (5 bases). There are 16 residues in the CDR3. The V end lost 0 bases, the J end lost 0 bases, and 12 bases lay between the germline ends. CDR1 and CDR2 from the germline V gene are ENHRY and SYGVKD. The CDR3 DNA reads as TGTGCCATCAGTGAGTCGGAAGGGAGATACTCCTACGAGCAGTACTTC. Its protein product is CAISESEGRYSYEQYF.

This chain links TRBV5-4 with TRBJ2-6; D perhaps matches TRBD1 (6 bases). Germline CDR1 is SGHNT and CDR2 is YYREEE (reference sequence). This CDR3 has 18 residues. The germline V and J ends were trimmed by 0 bases and 0 bases, with 13 bases remaining between them. Here the CDR3 reads CASSLGAGESSGANVLTF. CDR3 bases: TGTGCCAGCAGCTTGGGGGCAGGGGAGAGCTCTGGGGCCAACGTCCTGACTTTC.

This chain uses TRBV15 with TRBJ2-4; TRBD1 matches at 8 bases. The CDR3 is 16 residues long. V gave up 0 bases and J gave up 4 bases; unmatched junction bases: 5. Germline lookup yields CDR1 LNHNV and CDR2 YYDKDF (reference sequence). CDR3 region: CATSRETGALKNIQYF. The CDR3 DNA is TGTGCCACCAGCAGAGAGACAGGGGCTCTTAAAAACATTCAGTACTTC.

This clone was counted only a few times. The chain joins TRBV4-1 to TRBJ1-1; no clear D gene. CDR3 length equals 15 residues. Germline CDR1 and CDR2: MGHRA and YSYEKL. The V gene lost 6 bases and the J gene lost 0 bases, with 14 bases spanning the gap. CDR3 in amino acids: CASRAQMPMNTEAFF. In DNA, the CDR3 is TGCGCCAGCAGGGCCCAGATGCCCATGAACACTGAAGCTTTCTTT.

The J gene is TRBJ1-1, the V gene TRBV19; no definite D call. Per the germline V gene, CDR1 is LNHDA and CDR2 is SQIVND (reference sequence). This CDR3 region has 11 residues. V was cut by 7 bases and J by 10 bases, with 13 bases left in between. The CDR3 DNA sequence: TGTGCCAGTAATATGGGAGTAGGAGCTTTCTTT. Translation: CASNMGVGAFF.

The J gene is TRBJ2-2, the V gene TRBV24-1, with D unresolved. The V end lost 9 bases, the J end lost 0 bases, and 7 bases lay between the germline ends. The CDR3 loop spans 13 amino acids. Germline-derived CDR1 and CDR2 are KGHDR and SFDVKD. CDR3 amino acids: CATRQANTGELFF. The CDR3 DNA follows: TGTGCCACCCGGCAGGCGAACACCGGGGAGCTGTTTTTT.

This chain uses TRBV3-1 (or the pseudogene TRBV3-2) with TRBJ1-1; D ambiguous. The CDR3 sequence is 13 residues long. V was pared by 2 bases and J by 1 base, with 5 bases between. Per the germline V gene, CDR1 is LGHDT and CDR2 is YNNKEL (reference sequence). The CDR3 DNA follows: TGTGCCAGCAGCCAAACGCGGAACACTGAAGCTTTCTTT. Protein sequence: CASSQTRNTEAFF.

This chain joins TRBV19 and TRBJ1-2; no clear D gene. Germline CDR1 LNHDA, CDR2 SQIVND (reference sequence). There are 16 residues in the CDR3. The V end was cut by 7 bases, the J end by 1 base, with 19 bases between. In nucleotides, the CDR3 is TGTGCCAGTACCGACGGGGAGGGCCTGGGTAACTATGGCTACACCTTC. Encoded protein: CASTDGEGLGNYGYTF.

CDR3 in DNA: TGTGCCAGTGCCCCCGGGTATAGCAATCAGCCCCAGCATTTT. Protein product: CASAPGYSNQPQHF. This chain connects TRBV19 to TRBJ1-5; D gene unclear. The CDR3 is 14 residues long. V was cut by 8 bases and J by 0 bases, with 11 bases left in between. The germline gives CDR1 LNHDA, CDR2 SQIVND (reference sequence).

This chain links TRBV5-1 with TRBJ2-1; 9 nucleotides agree with TRBD1. Unmatched junction bases numbered 9, after V lost 4 bases and J lost 4 bases. The CDR3 has 16 amino acids. CDR1 SGHRS and CDR2 YFSETQ come from the germline V gene. CDR3 in amino acids: CASSGGTGPRYNEQFF. DNA of the CDR3: TGCGCCAGCAGCGGGGGGACAGGGCCAAGATACAATGAGCAGTTCTTC.

The chain uses TRBV4-1 and TRBJ1-6, with D perhaps matching TRBD1 (6 bases). CDR1 is MGHRA, CDR2 YSYEKL, per germline. The CDR3 spans 18 residues. The V end was cut by 0 bases, the J end by 0 bases, with 12 bases between. The DNA of the CDR3 is TGCGCCAGCAGCCAAGATTACAGGGAGGGCTCCTATAATTCACCCCTCCACTTT. It specifies CASSQDYREGSYNSPLHF.